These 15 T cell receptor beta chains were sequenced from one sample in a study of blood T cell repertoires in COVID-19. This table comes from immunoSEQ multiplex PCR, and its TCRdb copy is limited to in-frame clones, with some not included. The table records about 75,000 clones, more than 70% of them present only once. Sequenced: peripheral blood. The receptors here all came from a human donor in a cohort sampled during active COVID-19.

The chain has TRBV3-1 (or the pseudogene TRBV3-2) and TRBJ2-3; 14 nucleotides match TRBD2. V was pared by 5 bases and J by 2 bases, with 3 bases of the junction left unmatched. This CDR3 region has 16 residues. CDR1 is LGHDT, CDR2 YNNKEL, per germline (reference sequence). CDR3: CASSRLAGGNTDTQYF. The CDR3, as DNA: TGTGCCAGCAGCAGACTAGCGGGAGGGAACACAGATACGCAGTATTTT.

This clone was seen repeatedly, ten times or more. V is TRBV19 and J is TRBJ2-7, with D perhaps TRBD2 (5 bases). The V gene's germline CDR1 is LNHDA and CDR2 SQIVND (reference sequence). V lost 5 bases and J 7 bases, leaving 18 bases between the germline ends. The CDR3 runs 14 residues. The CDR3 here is CASSPGLPLEEQYF. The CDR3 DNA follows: TGTGCCAGTAGTCCTGGACTCCCTCTAGAAGAGCAGTACTTC.

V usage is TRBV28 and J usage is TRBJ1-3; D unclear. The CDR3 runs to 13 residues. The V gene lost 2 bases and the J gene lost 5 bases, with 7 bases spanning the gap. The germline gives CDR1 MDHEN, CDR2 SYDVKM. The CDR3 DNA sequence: TGTGCCAGCAGTTTAATATCCCGAAACACCATATATTTT. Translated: CASSLISRNTIYF.

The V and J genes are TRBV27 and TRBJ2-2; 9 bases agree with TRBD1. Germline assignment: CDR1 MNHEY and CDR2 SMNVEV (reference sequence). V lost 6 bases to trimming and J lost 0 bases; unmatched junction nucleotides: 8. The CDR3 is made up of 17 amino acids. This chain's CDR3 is CASSLGTGHANTGELFF. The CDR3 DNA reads TGTGCCAGCAGCCTAGGGACAGGGCACGCGAACACCGGGGAGCTGTTTTTT.

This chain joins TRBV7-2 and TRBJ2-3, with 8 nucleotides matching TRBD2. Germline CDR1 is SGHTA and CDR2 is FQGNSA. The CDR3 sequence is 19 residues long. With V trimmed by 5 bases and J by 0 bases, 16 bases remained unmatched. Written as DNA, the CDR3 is TGTGCCAGCAGCCGCTCAGCGGGGGATGTTATCTGGAGCACAGATACGCAGTATTTT. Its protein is CASSRSAGDVIWSTDTQYF.

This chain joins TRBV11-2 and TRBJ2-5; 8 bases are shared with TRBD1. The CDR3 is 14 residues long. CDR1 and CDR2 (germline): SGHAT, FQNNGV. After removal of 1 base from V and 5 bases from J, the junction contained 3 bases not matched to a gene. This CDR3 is CASSLARGHETQYF. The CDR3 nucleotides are TGTGCCAGCAGCTTAGCCAGGGGGCACGAGACCCAGTACTTC.

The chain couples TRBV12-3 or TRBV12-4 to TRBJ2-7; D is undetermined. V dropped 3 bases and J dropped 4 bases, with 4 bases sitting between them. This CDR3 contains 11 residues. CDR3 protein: CASSFEYEQYF. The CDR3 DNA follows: TGTGCCAGCAGTTTCGAGTACGAGCAGTACTTC.

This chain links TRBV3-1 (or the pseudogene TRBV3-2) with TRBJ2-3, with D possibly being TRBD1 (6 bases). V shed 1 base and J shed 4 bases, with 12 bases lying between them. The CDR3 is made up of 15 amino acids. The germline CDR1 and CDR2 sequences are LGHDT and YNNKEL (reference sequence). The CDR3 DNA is TGTGCCAGCAGCCAAGGGAACTCAGGGGCAGATACGCAGTATTTT. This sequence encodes CASSQGNSGADTQYF.

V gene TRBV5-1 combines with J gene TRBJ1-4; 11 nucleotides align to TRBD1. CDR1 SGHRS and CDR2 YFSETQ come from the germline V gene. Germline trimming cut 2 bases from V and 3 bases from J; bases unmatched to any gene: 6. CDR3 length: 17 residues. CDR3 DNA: TGCGCCAGCAGCTTATCCGGGACAGGGGGGTCTAATGAAAAACTGTTTTTT. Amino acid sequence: CASSLSGTGGSNEKLFF.

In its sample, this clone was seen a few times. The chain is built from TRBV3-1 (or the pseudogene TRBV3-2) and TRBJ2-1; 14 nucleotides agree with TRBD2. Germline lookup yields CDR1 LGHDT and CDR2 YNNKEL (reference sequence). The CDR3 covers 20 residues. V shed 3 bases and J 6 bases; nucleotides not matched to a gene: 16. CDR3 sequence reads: CASSQVRLAGGQIFPNEQFF. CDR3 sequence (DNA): TGTGCCAGCAGCCAGGTGAGACTAGCGGGGGGGCAGATATTCCCCAATGAGCAGTTCTTC.

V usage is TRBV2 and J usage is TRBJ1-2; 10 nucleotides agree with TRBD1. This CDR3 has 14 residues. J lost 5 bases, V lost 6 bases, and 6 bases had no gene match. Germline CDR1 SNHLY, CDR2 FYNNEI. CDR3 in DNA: TGTGCCAGCAGAAACGGACAGGGGGAATATGGCTACACCTTC. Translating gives CASRNGQGEYGYTF.

The CDR3 DNA reads TGTGCCAGCAGCTTAACTAGCGGGGGGGCCGGAATATCCTACGAGCAGTACTTC. It translates to CASSLTSGGAGISYEQYF. The rearrangement uses TRBV7-2 and TRBJ2-7; 13 positions agree with TRBD2. The CDR3 is 18 amino acids. V dropped 2 bases and J dropped 1; count of bases not matched to a gene: 8. Germline lookup yields CDR1 SGHTA and CDR2 FQGNSA.

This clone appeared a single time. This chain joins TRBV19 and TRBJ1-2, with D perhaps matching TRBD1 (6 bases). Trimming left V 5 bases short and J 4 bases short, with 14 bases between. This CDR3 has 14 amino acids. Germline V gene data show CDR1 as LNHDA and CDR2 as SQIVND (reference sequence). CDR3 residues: CASSPDSLGYGYTF. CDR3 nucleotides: TGTGCCAGTAGTCCGGACAGTTTGGGCTATGGCTACACCTTC. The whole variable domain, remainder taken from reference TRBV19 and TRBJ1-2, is DGGITQSPKYLFRKEGQNVTLSCEQNLNHDAMYWYRQDPGQGLRLIYYSQIVNDFQKGDIAEGYSVSREKKESFPLTVTSAQKNPTAFYLCASSPDSLGYGYTFGSGTRLTVV.

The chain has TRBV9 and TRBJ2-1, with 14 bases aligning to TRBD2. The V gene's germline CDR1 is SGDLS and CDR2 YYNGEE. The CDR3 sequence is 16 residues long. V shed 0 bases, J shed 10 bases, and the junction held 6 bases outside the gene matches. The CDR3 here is CASSVAAGLAGEEQFF. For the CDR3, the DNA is TGTGCCAGCAGCGTAGCGGCGGGACTAGCGGGGGAAGAGCAGTTCTTC.

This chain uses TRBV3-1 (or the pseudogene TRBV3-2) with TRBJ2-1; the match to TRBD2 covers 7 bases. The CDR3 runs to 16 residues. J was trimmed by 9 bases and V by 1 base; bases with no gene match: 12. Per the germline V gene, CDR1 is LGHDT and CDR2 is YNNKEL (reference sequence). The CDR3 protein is CASSQGASGRLREQFF. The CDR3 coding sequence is TGTGCCAGCAGCCAAGGGGCTAGCGGTCGTCTTCGTGAGCAGTTCTTC.